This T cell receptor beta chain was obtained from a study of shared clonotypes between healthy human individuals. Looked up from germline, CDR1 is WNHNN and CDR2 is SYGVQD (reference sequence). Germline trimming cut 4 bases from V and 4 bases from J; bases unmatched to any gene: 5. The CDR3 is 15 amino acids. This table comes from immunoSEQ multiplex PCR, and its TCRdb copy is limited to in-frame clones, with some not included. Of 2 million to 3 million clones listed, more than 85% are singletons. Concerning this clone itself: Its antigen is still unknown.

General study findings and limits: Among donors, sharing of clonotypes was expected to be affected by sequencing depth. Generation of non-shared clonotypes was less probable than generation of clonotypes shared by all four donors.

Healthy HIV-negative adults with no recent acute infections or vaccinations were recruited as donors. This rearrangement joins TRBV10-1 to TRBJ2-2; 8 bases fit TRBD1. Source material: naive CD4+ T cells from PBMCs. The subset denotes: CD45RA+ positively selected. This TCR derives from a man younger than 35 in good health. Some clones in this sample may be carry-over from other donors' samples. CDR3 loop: CASSGQGSGTGELFF. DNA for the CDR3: TGCGCCAGCAGTGGACAGGGGTCGGGCACCGGGGAGCTGTTTTTT.